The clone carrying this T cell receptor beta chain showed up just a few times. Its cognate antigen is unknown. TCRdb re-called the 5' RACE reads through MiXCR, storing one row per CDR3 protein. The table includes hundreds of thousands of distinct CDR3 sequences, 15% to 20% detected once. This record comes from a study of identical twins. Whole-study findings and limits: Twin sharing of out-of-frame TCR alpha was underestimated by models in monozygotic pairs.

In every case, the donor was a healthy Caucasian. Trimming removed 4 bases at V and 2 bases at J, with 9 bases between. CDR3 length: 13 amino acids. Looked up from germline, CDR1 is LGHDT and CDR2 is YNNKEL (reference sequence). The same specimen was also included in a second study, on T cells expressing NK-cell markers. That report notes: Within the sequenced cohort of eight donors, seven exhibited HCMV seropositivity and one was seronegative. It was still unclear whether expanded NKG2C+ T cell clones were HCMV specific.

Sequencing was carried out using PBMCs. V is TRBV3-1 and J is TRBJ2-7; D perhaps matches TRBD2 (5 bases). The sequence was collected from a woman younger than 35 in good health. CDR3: CASSPRVAYEQYF. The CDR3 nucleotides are TGTGCCAGCAGCCCGAGGGTTGCCTACGAGCAGTACTTC.